Given below is one T cell receptor beta chain in context. Study members were between about 18 and 89 years old and lived in roughly 24 US regions. Assignment of participants to cohorts was predicated upon participant-reported clinical history. The sample belongs to a study of blood T cell repertoires in COVID-19. Looking at the study overall: Researchers got acute and convalescent COVID-19 samples from the United States, Italy and Spain. PBMCs, B-cell-depleted T cells, or T cells were the source of the cDNA or gDNA that made up the material.

Sequencing used immunoSEQ multiplex PCR; TCRdb keeps in-frame clones, though not all of them. This table has roughly 250,000 clones, 86% appearing once. The J segment lost 3 bases and the V segment lost 1 base, leaving 10 bases of the junction unmatched. This CDR3 spans 20 amino acids. CDR1 is SGHNT and CDR2 is YENEEA in the germline V gene. The origin of this receptor is a woman in her 40s with acute COVID-19. The V call is TRBV11-3, the J call TRBJ2-6; 12 bases fit TRBD2. Sequencing input: PBMCs or T cells enriched from blood (not recorded which). Here the CDR3 reads CASSLGGLAGNQLGANVLTF. DNA of the CDR3: TGTGCCAGCAGCTTAGGCGGACTAGCGGGGAACCAGCTTGGGGCCAACGTCCTGACTTTC.